Here is one TCR beta chain with its context. The record originates from a study of blood T cell repertoires in COVID-19. On the study more broadly: Samples came from the United States, Italy and Spain, spanning acute and convalescent COVID-19. PBMCs, B-cell-depleted T cells, or T cells were the source of the cDNA or gDNA that made up the material.

Germline V gives CDR1 SGHAT, CDR2 FQDESV (reference sequence). V lost 6 bases to trimming and J lost 6 bases; unmatched junction nucleotides: 11. CDR3 size: 15 residues. The method was immunoSEQ multiplex PCR; TCRdb's version includes in-frame clones alone and lacks a portion of them. The data hold some 110,000 clones, with approximately 80% observed a single time. The V call is TRBV11-1, the J call TRBJ2-3, with 8 bases matching TRBD2. Sequenced material: peripheral blood. The receptor's source is a woman in her seventies with acute or convalescent COVID-19. CDR3 nucleotides: TGTGCCAGCAGTCTCAAGAGCGGGAGCTCGGATACGCAGTATTTT. This codes for CASSLKSGSSDTQYF.